This is a list of T cell receptor beta chains from one sample in a study of radiotherapy plus CTLA-4 blockade in lung cancer. The table came from immunoSEQ multiplex PCR; TCRdb's copy has only in-frame clones and leaves some out. The sample carries about 31,000 clones, 70% to 80% recorded once. The sequencing here drew on peripheral blood, taken from a patient treated with radiotherapy plus ipilimumab. Receptors originate from a human donor with non-small cell lung cancer who had stable disease on radiotherapy plus ipilimumab. Both conserved end residues are part of each CDR3. The D gene is left open where the match is weak. Size values are once, few and many counts, or a class for expanded clones, and some rows have none.

J gene: TRBJ1-2; D gene: NA; clone size: NA; V gene: TRBV28; CDR3 DNA: TGTGCCAGCAGTTTACAGCAAGAGAGGCTTTATGGCTACACCTTC; CDR3 protein: CASSLQQERLYGYTF
J gene: TRBJ2-7; D gene: NA; clone size: NA; V gene: TRBV7-9; CDR3 DNA: TGTGCCAGCAGCTCCCCGGGTAGGGGGGGCTCCTACGAGCAGTACTTC; CDR3 protein: CASSSPGRGGSYEQYF
J gene: TRBJ2-7; D gene: TRBD1; clone size: few; V gene: TRBV7-2; CDR3 DNA: TGTGCCAGCAGCCCGGGACAGGGTGTTACCTACGAGCAGTACTTC; CDR3 protein: CASSPGQGVTYEQYF
J gene: TRBJ1-1; D gene: NA; clone size: NA; V gene: TRBV19; CDR3 DNA: TGTGCCAGTAGTGCAGGGGTTCCTGAAGCTTTCTTT; CDR3 protein: CASSAGVPEAFF
J gene: TRBJ2-5; D gene: TRBD1; clone size: NA; V gene: TRBV5-5; CDR3 DNA: TGTGCCAGCAGCCCCCCGCCTGGGACAGGGCAAGAGACCCAGTACTTC; CDR3 protein: CASSPPPGTGQETQYF
J gene: TRBJ2-2; D gene: NA; clone size: NA; V gene: TRBV4-3; CDR3 DNA: TGCGCCAGCAGCCTCGGGTGGGGTCCCGGGGAGCTGTTTTTT; CDR3 protein: CASSLGWGPGELFF
J gene: TRBJ2-3; D gene: NA; clone size: few; V gene: TRBV5-1; CDR3 DNA: TGCGCCAGCAGCTTGATCAGGGACTCGGGAACAGATACGCAGTATTTT; CDR3 protein: CASSLIRDSGTDTQYF
J gene: TRBJ1-5; D gene: TRBD1; clone size: few; V gene: TRBV6-5; CDR3 DNA: TGTGCCAGCAGTACCGGGACAGGGTTTAATCAGCCCCAGCATTTT; CDR3 protein: CASSTGTGFNQPQHF
J gene: TRBJ1-3; D gene: NA; clone size: NA; V gene: TRBV6-1; CDR3 DNA: TGTGCCAGCAGTGAAGGGGGTAGCTTCTCTGGAAACACCATATATTTT; CDR3 protein: CASSEGGSFSGNTIYF
J gene: TRBJ1-1; D gene: NA; clone size: NA; V gene: TRBV21-1; CDR3 DNA: TGTGCCAGCAGCACCGGGGACAGGGAGAACACTGAAGCTTTCTTT; CDR3 protein: CASSTGDRENTEAFF
J gene: TRBJ1-6; D gene: NA; clone size: NA; V gene: TRBV6-4; CDR3 DNA: TGTGCCAGCAGCCTGACCCTGGGCAATTCACCCCTCCACTTT; CDR3 protein: CASSLTLGNSPLHF